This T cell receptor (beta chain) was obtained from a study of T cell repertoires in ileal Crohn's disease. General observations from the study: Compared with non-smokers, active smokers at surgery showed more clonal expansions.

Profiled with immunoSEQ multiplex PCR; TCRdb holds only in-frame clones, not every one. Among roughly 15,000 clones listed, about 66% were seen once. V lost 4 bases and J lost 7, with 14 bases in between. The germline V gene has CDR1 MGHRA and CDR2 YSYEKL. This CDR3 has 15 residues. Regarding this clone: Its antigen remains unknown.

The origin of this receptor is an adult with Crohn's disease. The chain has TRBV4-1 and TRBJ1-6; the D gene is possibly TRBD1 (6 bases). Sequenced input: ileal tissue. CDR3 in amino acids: CASSLRGPKNSPLHF. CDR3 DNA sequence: TGCGCCAGCAGCCTCAGGGGACCGAAAAATTCACCCCTCCACTTT.